A selection of T cell receptor beta chains follows, all from one sample in a study of blood T cell repertoires in COVID-19. Assay used: immunoSEQ multiplex PCR; TCRdb lists only in-frame clones, some missing. The sample contains 200,000 or so clones, 86% of which appear only once. The sequencing sample was made of PBMCs or T cells enriched from blood (not recorded which). These receptors all come from a woman aged 40 to 50 with acute COVID-19. Both conserved end residues are part of each CDR3.

V gene: TRBV4-1
CDR3 protein: CASSTGGVPYEQYF

V gene: TRBV23-1
CDR3 protein: CASSQSSPPPSYNEQFF

V gene: TRBV28
CDR3 protein: CASSRTYEQYF

V gene: TRBV9
CDR3 protein: CASSVLAGNTEAFF

V gene: TRBV6-1
CDR3 protein: CASSESSPQPQHF

V gene: TRBV7-8
CDR3 protein: CASSRRDRALSDTQYF

V gene: TRBV7-2
CDR3 protein: CASRLEGVANEKLFF

V gene: TRBV24-1
CDR3 protein: CATSDSGLAGGQDTQYF

V gene: TRBV28
CDR3 protein: CASRNPGLSTDTQYF

V gene: TRBV15
CDR3 protein: CATSSRTGITGELFF

V gene: TRBV27
CDR3 protein: CASRDRGYGYTF

V gene: TRBV19
CDR3 protein: CATRRTGGSSYEQYF

V gene: TRBV28
CDR3 protein: CASTLAGTGNYEQYF

V gene: TRBV28
CDR3 protein: CGEGRMNTEAFF

V gene: TRBV18
CDR3 protein: CASSPGGADQYF

V gene: TRBV5-5
CDR3 protein: CASSLVSGVNNEQFF

V gene: TRBV19
CDR3 protein: CASSRTSSYNEQFF

V gene: TRBV5-1
CDR3 protein: CASRQVNTEAFF

V gene: TRBV3-1/TRBV3-2
CDR3 protein: CASSQGGQGVTEAFF

V gene: TRBV27
CDR3 protein: CASSMGPGTGVRGETQYF

V gene: TRBV5-1
CDR3 protein: CASSLGQVHSPLHF

V gene: TRBV28
CDR3 protein: CASSLGQGVRNTEAFF

V gene: TRBV2
CDR3 protein: CASSPSRGPPSYEQYF

V gene: TRBV28
CDR3 protein: CANRTPTGYTF

V gene: TRBV6-5
CDR3 protein: CASTTGEGYNSPLHF

V gene: TRBV13
CDR3 protein: CASSFGNLGDSLDEAFF

V gene: TRBV15
CDR3 protein: CATSRDTSGNTIYF

V gene: TRBV28
CDR3 protein: CASSSPGLARRTDTQYF

V gene: TRBV25-1
CDR3 protein: CASSEYGGFTGELFF

V gene: TRBV4-2
CDR3 protein: CASSPEDRGHEKLFF

V gene: TRBV28
CDR3 protein: CASSLLAGLTPGRTEQFF

V gene: TRBV18
CDR3 protein: CASSPSLAMYEQFF